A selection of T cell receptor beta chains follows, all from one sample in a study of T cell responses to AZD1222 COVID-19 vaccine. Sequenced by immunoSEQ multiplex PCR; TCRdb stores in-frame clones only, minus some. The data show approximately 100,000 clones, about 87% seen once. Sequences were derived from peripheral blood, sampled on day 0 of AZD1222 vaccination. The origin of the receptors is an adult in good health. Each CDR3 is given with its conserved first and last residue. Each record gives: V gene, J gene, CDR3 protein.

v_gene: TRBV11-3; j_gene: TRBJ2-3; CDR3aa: CASSSGSTDTQYF
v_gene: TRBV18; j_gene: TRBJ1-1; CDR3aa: CASSPKRILPNTEAFF
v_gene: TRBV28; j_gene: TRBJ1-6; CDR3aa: CASSLRQGRDSPLHF
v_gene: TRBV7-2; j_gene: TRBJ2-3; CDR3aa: CASSRSAGSGRTLTDTQYF
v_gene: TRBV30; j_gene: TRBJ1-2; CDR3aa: CAWSGGQGNLGYTF
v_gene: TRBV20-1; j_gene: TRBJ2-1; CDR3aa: CSASDPGATYNEQFF
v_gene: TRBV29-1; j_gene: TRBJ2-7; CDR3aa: CSVEGTSRRGEQYF
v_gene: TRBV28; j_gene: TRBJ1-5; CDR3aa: CASSLWDSPNQPQHF
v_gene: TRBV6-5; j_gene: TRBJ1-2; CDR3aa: CASSYFGEETGYTF
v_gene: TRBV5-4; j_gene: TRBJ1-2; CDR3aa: CASSSGGNYGYTF
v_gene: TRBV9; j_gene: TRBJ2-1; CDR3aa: CASSEGGNEQFF
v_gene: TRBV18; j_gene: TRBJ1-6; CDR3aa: CASSPEPSYYNSPLHF
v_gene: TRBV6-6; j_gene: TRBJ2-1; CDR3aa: CASSYSGLAGYNEQFF
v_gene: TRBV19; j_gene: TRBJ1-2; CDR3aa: CASSIGSSGYTF
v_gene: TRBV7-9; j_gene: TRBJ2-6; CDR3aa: CARGPSSGANVLTF
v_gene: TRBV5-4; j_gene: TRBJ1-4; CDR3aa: CASSLGGATNEKLFF
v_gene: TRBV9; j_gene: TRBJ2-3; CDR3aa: CASSVGRRSTDTQYF
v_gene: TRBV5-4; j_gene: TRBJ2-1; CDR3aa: CASSARLAGEYNEQFF
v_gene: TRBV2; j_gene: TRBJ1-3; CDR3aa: CASNEGGLSGNTIYF
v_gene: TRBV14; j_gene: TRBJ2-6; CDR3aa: CASSPSRDKGILGANVLTF
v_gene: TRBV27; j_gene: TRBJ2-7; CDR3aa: CASRSTSGGPTSYEQYF
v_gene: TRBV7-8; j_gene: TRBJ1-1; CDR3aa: CASSLYSLNTEAFF
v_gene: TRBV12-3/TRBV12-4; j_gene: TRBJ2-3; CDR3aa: CASSFGDTQYF
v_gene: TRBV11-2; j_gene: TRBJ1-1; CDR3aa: CASSHTTTGSVNTEAFF
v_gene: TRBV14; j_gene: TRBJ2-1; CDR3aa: CASSHLTGSSYNEQFF
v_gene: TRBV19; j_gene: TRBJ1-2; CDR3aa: CASSNTGYGYTF
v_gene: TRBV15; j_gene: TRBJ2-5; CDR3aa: CATSRVESRGETQYF
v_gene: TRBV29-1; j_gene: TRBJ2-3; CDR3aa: CSVEEQGYTQYF
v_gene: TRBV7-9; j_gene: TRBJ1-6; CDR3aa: CATQGQSNSPLHF
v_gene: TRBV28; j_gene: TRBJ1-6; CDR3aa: CASSSPTGAVDNSPLHF
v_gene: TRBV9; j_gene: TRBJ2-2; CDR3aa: CASSVTGTGELFF
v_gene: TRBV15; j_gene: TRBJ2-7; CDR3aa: CATSGPRVRSYEQYF
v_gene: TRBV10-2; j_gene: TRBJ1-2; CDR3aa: CASSDDGGYTF
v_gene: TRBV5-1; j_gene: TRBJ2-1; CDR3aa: CASSPRGGGASYNEQFF
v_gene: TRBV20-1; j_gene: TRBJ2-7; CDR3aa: CKLGAGEQYF
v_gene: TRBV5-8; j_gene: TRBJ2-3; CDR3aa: CASSGGRAGGDTQYF
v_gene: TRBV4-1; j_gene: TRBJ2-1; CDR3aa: CASSPRTSGEQFF
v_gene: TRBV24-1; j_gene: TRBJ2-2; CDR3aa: CATRGLAGAGELFF
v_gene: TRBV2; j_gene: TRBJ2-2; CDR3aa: CASSLSTPPGGELFF
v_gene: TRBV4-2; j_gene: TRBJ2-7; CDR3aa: CASSQGGTSVVEQYF
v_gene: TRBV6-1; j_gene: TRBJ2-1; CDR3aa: CASSERDYPTYNEQFF
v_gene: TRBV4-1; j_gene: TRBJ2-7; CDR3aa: CASSLGWGTDYEQYF
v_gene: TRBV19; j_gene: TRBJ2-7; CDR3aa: CASSIGPGLAGHEQYF
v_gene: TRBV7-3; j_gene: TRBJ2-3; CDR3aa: CASSLNRGDTDTQYF
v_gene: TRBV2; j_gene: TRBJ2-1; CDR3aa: CASSEWVDYNEQFF
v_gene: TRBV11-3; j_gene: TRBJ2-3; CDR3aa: CASSPGLAGGWQPGDTQYF
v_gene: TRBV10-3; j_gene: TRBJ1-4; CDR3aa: CAISEWGVGEKLFF
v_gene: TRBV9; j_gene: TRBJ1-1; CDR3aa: CASSGYRGSTEAFF
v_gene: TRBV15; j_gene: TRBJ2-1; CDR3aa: CATSRVQGLAMAREQFF